The T cell receptor beta chain described here comes from a study of blood T cell repertoires in COVID-19. V was clipped by 10 bases and J by 6 bases, with 18 bases between them. The CDR3 extends over 14 amino acids. The germline CDR1 and CDR2 sequences are WSHSY and SAAADI. In the study's own analysis: Researchers report that nucleated cell counts were estimated from reference gene primer amplification. The data were produced by immunoSEQ multiplex PCR, yet TCRdb's version contains in-frame clones alone and is incomplete. The V and J calls and clone size come from that table; D and trimming were worked out from the DNA. The sample lists some 430,000 clones, 90% seen once, with 0.6% in the top ten. Participants spanned ages roughly 18 to 90 years and resided in about 25 US areas. Each recovered donor of Cohort 3 presented with two negative PCRs, clearance, or symptom resolution.

The gene calls are TRBV10-2 and TRBJ2-2; tentatively, D is TRBD1 (5 bases). Sequencing was performed on PBMCs or T cells enriched from blood (not recorded which). The receptor comes from a man aged 18 to 29 who had recovered from COVID-19. CDR3 amino acids: CATAEQAPSGELFF. In nucleotides, the CDR3 is TGCGCCACCGCGGAACAGGCCCCTTCCGGGGAGCTGTTTTTT.